This is a list of T cell receptor beta chains from one sample in a study of blood T cell repertoires in COVID-19. Profiled with immunoSEQ multiplex PCR; TCRdb holds only in-frame clones, not every one. The sample yields about 190,000 clones, approximately 86% seen once. Sequences were obtained from peripheral blood. These receptors were taken from a man aged 40-49 years with active or convalescent COVID-19. Each CDR3 is given with its conserved first and last residue. A D gene is named only where the DNA matches it firmly. Clone size is not always given. Where it is, it says once, few, many or a class for expanded clones.

d_call	j_call	clone_size	v_call	cdr3_nt	cdr3_aa
NA	TRBJ1-2	few	TRBV7-6	TGTGCCAGCAGCTCTACTGAGGGCTGGGGCTACACCTTC	CASSSTEGWGYTF
NA	TRBJ1-6	NA	TRBV7-2	TGTGCCAGCACTCCTAACCCCATTTCACCCCTCCACTTT	CASTPNPISPLHF
NA	TRBJ1-3	NA	TRBV7-2	TGTGCCAGCAGCTTTTCGGGTTATGGAAACACCATATATTTT	CASSFSGYGNTIYF
TRBD1	TRBJ2-2	NA	TRBV4-1	TGCGCCAGCAGCCAGGGGGGTGACAGGGGTTACGTCGGGGAGCTGTTTTTT	CASSQGGDRGYVGELFF
TRBD2	TRBJ2-1	few	TRBV27	TGTGCCAGCACCCTACGGGGGGGAGACCCCTACAATGAGCAGTTCTTC	CASTLRGGDPYNEQFF
NA	TRBJ1-6	few	TRBV2	TGTGCCAGCAAGGGAGACGGATCACCCCTCCACTTT	CASKGDGSPLHF
TRBD1	TRBJ2-2	NA	TRBV27	TGTGCCAGCAGCCCCAGGGGGCTGCGGGTGTTCACCGGGGAGCTGTTTTTT	CASSPRGLRVFTGELFF
TRBD1	TRBJ2-7	NA	TRBV19	TGTGCCAGTAGTATTGTCGAGGGGGCCGAGCAGTACTTC	CASSIVEGAEQYF
NA	TRBJ1-1	few	TRBV30	TGTGCCTGGACGGTGAACACTGAAGCTTTCTTT	CAWTVNTEAFF
NA	TRBJ1-1	NA	TRBV28	TGTGCCAGCAGGCAGGGTGGCACTGAAGCTTTCTTT	CASRQGGTEAFF
TRBD2	TRBJ2-2	once	TRBV2	TGTGCCAGCAGTGGTGCTAGCGGCACCGGGGAGCTGTTTTTT	CASSGASGTGELFF
NA	TRBJ2-7	NA	TRBV6-5	TGTGCCAGCAGTTACCTACCAGGGGTCGAGTACGAGCAGTACTTC	CASSYLPGVEYEQYF
NA	TRBJ1-2	NA	TRBV7-2	TGTGCCAGCAGCTCGTTTCAGGGCCTCTATGGCTACACCTTC	CASSSFQGLYGYTF
NA	TRBJ2-7	NA	TRBV7-3	TGTGCCAGCAGCTTACTTCTGGAGGGTAGGTCACACGAGCAGTACTTC	CASSLLLEGRSHEQYF
NA	TRBJ2-1	NA	TRBV29-1	TGCAGCGTTGTGGGGACTGGGTACAATGAGCAGTTCTTC	CSVVGTGYNEQFF
NA	TRBJ2-7	NA	TRBV5-6	TGTGCCAGCAGCTTGACGGCCACCGGGGTGCGCCACGAGCAGTACTTC	CASSLTATGVRHEQYF
TRBD1	TRBJ2-7	NA	TRBV5-1	TGCGCCAGCAGCGAAGGACAGGGGGCCCACGAGCAGTACTTC	CASSEGQGAHEQYF
TRBD2	TRBJ2-3	NA	TRBV24-1	TGTGCCACCAGTATGAGCGGGGGCCCCGAGGCAGATACGCAGTATTTT	CATSMSGGPEADTQYF
TRBD1	TRBJ1-6	NA	TRBV6-5	TGTGCCAGCAGTTACGGACAGGGTTCACCCCTCCACTTT	CASSYGQGSPLHF
NA	TRBJ2-7	once	TRBV11-2	TGTGCCAGCAGCTCCGAGGCCTACGAGCAGTACTTC	CASSSEAYEQYF
NA	TRBJ2-7	NA	TRBV4-2	TGTGCCAGCAGCCCAGACGCACGAACAGGGTCGATTCTCTACGAGCAGTACTTC	CASSPDARTGSILYEQYF
TRBD1	TRBJ2-2	NA	TRBV27	TGTGCCAGCAGTCTCGACAGGGGGCTCGGCGGGGAGCTGTTTTTT	CASSLDRGLGGELFF
NA	TRBJ2-7	NA	TRBV30	TGTGCCTGCACCAAACCACGTAGGGGCCCCTCCTACGAGCAGTACTTC	CACTKPRRGPSYEQYF
TRBD1	TRBJ2-3	NA	TRBV19	TGTGCCACAACATGGACAGGGGGTACAGATACGCAGTATTTT	CATTWTGGTDTQYF
NA	TRBJ2-1	NA	TRBV7-2	TGTGCCAGCAGCCCAGAGGGGGCCTACAATGAGCAGTTCTTC	CASSPEGAYNEQFF
NA	TRBJ1-2	few	TRBV7-9	TGTGCCAGCAGCTCAACAGGTCTGGCCTATGGCTACACCTTC	CASSSTGLAYGYTF
NA	TRBJ1-4	NA	TRBV11-3	TGTGCCAGCAGCTTAGGCAGGGGATCAGGAGAAAAACTGTTTTTT	CASSLGRGSGEKLFF
NA	TRBJ1-3	NA	TRBV19	TGTGCCAGTAGTACACTGAGCTCTGGAAACACCATATATTTT	CASSTLSSGNTIYF
TRBD1	TRBJ1-5	NA	TRBV15	TGTGCCACCAGAGACAGGGGGGCCAATCAGCCCCAGCATTTT	CATRDRGANQPQHF
NA	TRBJ1-1	NA	TRBV3-1/TRBV3-2	TGTGCCAGCAGCCAAGGCAGGGTAGAAGCTTTCTTT	CASSQGRVEAFF
TRBD1	TRBJ2-1	NA	TRBV5-4	TGTGCCAGCAGATCGGACAGGGGGTACAATGAGCAGTTCTTC	CASRSDRGYNEQFF
NA	TRBJ2-5	NA	TRBV24-1	TGTGCCACCAGTGACCCAGGGGAGACCCAGTACTTC	CATSDPGETQYF
NA	TRBJ2-1	NA	TRBV5-1	TGCGCCAGCAGCTTGGAATACTCCTACAATGAGCAGTTCTTC	CASSLEYSYNEQFF
TRBD1	TRBJ1-2	NA	TRBV7-8	TGTGCCAGCAGCTTTACAGGGGACGGCTATGGCTACACCTTC	CASSFTGDGYGYTF
NA	TRBJ2-5	NA	TRBV28	TGTGCCAGCAGTTTAGACAGCCAAGAGACCCAGTACTTC	CASSLDSQETQYF
TRBD1	TRBJ1-2	NA	TRBV28	TGTGCCAGCAGCTTCTTACTCCCAACAGGGGAAGGCTACACCTTC	CASSFLLPTGEGYTF
TRBD1	TRBJ1-5	NA	TRBV24-1	TGTGCCACCAGTGATTGGGACAGGGATCAGCCCCAGCATTTT	CATSDWDRDQPQHF
NA	TRBJ1-1	NA	TRBV1	TGCACCAGCAGCCGGGCGGGACAGGAGAAGAACACTGAAGCTTTCTTT	CTSSRAGQEKNTEAFF
NA	TRBJ1-6	once	TRBV27	TGTGCCAGCAGTCCCCCCCAGGGAGGGTATCATTCACCCCTCCACTTT	CASSPPQGGYHSPLHF
TRBD1	TRBJ2-5	NA	TRBV7-9	TGTGCCAGCAGCCAATCGACAGGGGGTGAGACCCAGTACTTC	CASSQSTGGETQYF
TRBD2	TRBJ2-7	NA	TRBV18	TGTGCCAGCTCACCAAATCTGGGGAGGGGATACGAGCAGTACTTC	CASSPNLGRGYEQYF
TRBD2	TRBJ2-3	NA	TRBV9	TGTGCCAGCTCCGGGGGGGAAGAAGATACGCAGTATTTT	CASSGGEEDTQYF
NA	TRBJ1-5	few	TRBV28	TGTGCCAGCATGAAAATGGGTCCTCGGAGTCAGCCCCAGCATTTT	CASMKMGPRSQPQHF
NA	TRBJ1-1	NA	TRBV15	TGTGCCACCAGCAGAGATCCCTTGTGGCAGGGAGGGACTGAAGCTTTCTTT	CATSRDPLWQGGTEAFF
TRBD1	TRBJ1-5	NA	TRBV6-1	TGTGCCAGCAGTGAAGCCGGGACAGAAAATCAGCCCCAGCATTTT	CASSEAGTENQPQHF
TRBD2	TRBJ2-7	NA	TRBV6-5	TGTGCCAGCAGTACCCGAGGACTAGGCCCCTCCGAGCAGTACTTC	CASSTRGLGPSEQYF
NA	TRBJ2-3	NA	TRBV18	TGTGCCAGCTCACCATTTGCACCCTCGGGGGGCAACACAGATACGCAGTATTTT	CASSPFAPSGGNTDTQYF
NA	TRBJ1-1	NA	TRBV28	TGTGCCAGCAGTTTGAACTCTGAAGCTTTCTTT	CASSLNSEAFF
TRBD1	TRBJ1-6	NA	TRBV6-5	TGTGCCAGCACCGATGAGGGACAGGGTTGGTCACCCCTCCACTTT	CASTDEGQGWSPLHF
TRBD2	TRBJ2-5	NA	TRBV28	TGTGCCAGCAGTTCCGGACTAGCGGGGGCCATCTCGGGGGAGACCCAGTACTTC	CASSSGLAGAISGETQYF
TRBD1	TRBJ1-6	NA	TRBV5-1	TGCGCCAGCAGCTTCAGGGGGCCTCACTTT	CASSFRGPHF
NA	TRBJ1-3	NA	TRBV7-9	TGTGCCAGCAGCTTAGCGGCAGGGACTATGGGCACCATATATTTT	CASSLAAGTMGTIYF